A single sample gave rise to the 7 T cell receptor beta chains below, sequenced in a study of beta chain features in type 1 diabetes. The authors reverse transcribed all of the isolated RNA, so sequencing captured expressed TCRB transcripts. The table came from immunoSEQ multiplex PCR; TCRdb's copy has only in-frame clones and leaves some out. The data contain about 360,000 clones, roughly 12% of them singletons. Source material: naive CD4+ T cells from blood. These receptors came from a man between 18 and 29 years old in good health.

CDR3 nucleotide sequence: TGTGCCAGCAGCGTAGACACCTATGGCTACACCTTC. Its protein product is CASSVDTYGYTF. The V gene is TRBV7-2, the J gene TRBJ1-2; D is ambiguous. Germline CDR1 and CDR2: SGHTA and FQGNSA. The CDR3 loop spans 12 amino acids. V lost 5 bases to trimming and J lost 4 bases, with 8 bases between them.

The chain has TRBV25-1 and TRBJ1-3; TRBD1 matches 7 bases. CDR1 MGHDK and CDR2 SYGVNS come from the germline V gene. The CDR3 has 14 amino acids. The junction had 5 bases not matched to a gene; V was cut back by 5 bases and J by 4 bases. The CDR3 sequence: CASSPTGTGNTIYF. Here the CDR3 DNA reads TGTGCCAGCAGTCCGACAGGGACCGGAAACACCATATATTTT. The full variable domain, rest sourced from reference TRBV25-1 and TRBJ1-3, is EADIYQTPRYLVIGTGKKITLECSQTMGHDKMYWYQQDPGMELHLIHYSYGVNSTEKGDLSSESTVSRIRTEHFPLTLESARPSHTSQYLCASSPTGTGNTIYFGEGSWLTVV.

The J gene is TRBJ2-5, the V gene TRBV4-2; TRBD1 agrees at 9 bases. This CDR3 is built from 14 residues. Germline CDR1 is LGHNA and CDR2 is YNFKEQ. V trimming: 4 bases; J trimming: 4 bases; junction bases outside the gene matches: 4. The CDR3 coding sequence is TGTGCCAGCAGCCGCCCGGGACAGGGAGAGACCCAGTACTTC. It codes for CASSRPGQGETQYF.

This clone was seen a handful of times. The chain uses TRBV5-1 and TRBJ2-5; TRBD1 aligns across 9 bases. V lost 4 bases and J lost 5; bases outside the gene matches: 6. The CDR3 is 14 amino acids. Looked up from germline, CDR1 is SGHRS and CDR2 is YFSETQ. CDR3 in amino acids: CASSGGQGMETQYF. The CDR3 DNA reads TGCGCCAGCAGCGGCGGACAGGGGATGGAGACCCAGTACTTC.

V and J are TRBV28 and TRBJ2-1, with D perhaps matching TRBD2 (6 bases). The V and J ends lost 4 bases and 4 bases respectively, with 8 bases between them. This CDR3 comprises 13 residues. CDR1 and CDR2 from the germline V gene are MDHEN and SYDVKM. CDR3 loop: CASSSAGYNEQFF. For the CDR3, the DNA is TGTGCCAGCAGTTCCGCGGGGTACAATGAGCAGTTCTTC.

In its sample, this clone was seen a few times. V is TRBV7-2 and J is TRBJ2-1; TRBD2 matches at 9 bases. Germline-derived CDR1 and CDR2 are SGHTA and FQGNSA. Germline trimming cut 5 bases from V and 4 bases from J; bases unmatched to any gene: 9. The CDR3 is 16 amino acids. Here the CDR3 DNA reads TGTGCCAGCAGCCCTCGGGAAGCGGGGGGTTACAATGAGCAGTTCTTC. It specifies CASSPREAGGYNEQFF.

CDR3 DNA sequence: TGTGCCAGCAGCGGAGGTGTTGACTATGGCTACACCTTC. This translates into CASSGGVDYGYTF. The chain recombines TRBV7-8 with TRBJ1-2; no definite D call. The CDR3 runs 13 residues. V was trimmed by 5 bases and J by 3 bases, leaving 10 bases between them. CDR1 is SGHVS and CDR2 is FQNEAQ in the germline V gene.